This T cell receptor beta chain was observed in a study of T cell changes during pregnancy in multiple sclerosis. Libraries were prepared by immunoSEQ multiplex PCR; TCRdb keeps only in-frame clonotypes and omits some of them. The sample holds about 84,000 clones, 94% seen once. The CDR3 sequence is 14 residues long. The ends were cut back, 5 bases at V and 7 bases at J, with 15 bases in the middle. The germline CDR1 and CDR2 sequences are SEHNR and FQNEAQ (reference sequence). The source material was peripheral blood, sampled in the third trimester of pregnancy. The J gene is TRBJ1-5, the V gene TRBV7-9; D gene unclear. The sequence was obtained from a female donor with multiple sclerosis, enrolled in a pregnancy study. The CDR3 protein is CASSPKAMRQPQHF. CDR3 nucleotides: TGTGCCAGCAGCCCTAAGGCCATGAGGCAGCCCCAGCATTTT.